This TCR beta chain stems from a study of identifying expanded T cells in peripheral blood. Notes on the study in general: Approximately 1.2 clones differed between technical replicates, versus around 15 and 19 over time.

Germline-derived CDR1 and CDR2 are MNHNS and SASEGT. With 6 bases removed from V and 0 bases from J, the gap between germline ends came to 9 bases. The CDR3 is 13 residues long. Assay: immunoSEQ multiplex PCR; the TCRdb copy retains only in-frame clones and omits some. The sample includes around 90,000 clones, around 88% of them seen just once. To note about this clone: Its cognate antigen is unknown.

Material for sequencing was blood. The chain joins TRBV6-1 to TRBJ2-7; tentative D call: TRBD1 (6 bases). The clonotype originates from a person aged 18-70 years in good health. CDR3 sequence (DNA): TGTGCCAGCAGGCCAGGGGACTCCTACGAGCAGTACTTC. Encoded protein: CASRPGDSYEQYF.